Below are 14 T cell receptor beta chains sequenced from a single sample in a study of T cells in Graves' hyperthyroidism and ophthalmopathy. The TCR beta CDR3 regions underwent amplification using RNA transcripts as the source. The study used the HTBI primer set for a first-round RT-PCR of the TCR CDR3. TCRdb re-called the multiplex PCR reads with MiXCR, one entry per CDR3 protein. The data show roughly 700,000 distinct CDR3 sequences, approximately 40% seen once. Sequenced: blood. The receptors were gathered from a woman aged 40 to 55 with Graves' hyperthyroidism.

This clonotype was recorded many times. The chain couples TRBV12-3 or TRBV12-4 to TRBJ1-6; D possibly corresponds to TRBD1 (5 bases). The CDR3 totals 13 residues. The V end lost 4 bases, the J end lost 10 bases, and 11 bases lay between the germline ends. DNA of the CDR3: TGTGCCAGCAGTTCCGACTGGGGGTCACCCCTCCACTTT. Translating gives CASSSDWGSPLHF.

This clonotype turned up a few times. The chain employs TRBV4-3 and TRBJ2-7, with 9 bases identical to TRBD1. J was trimmed by 3 bases and V by 2 bases; bases with no gene match: 8. CDR1 and CDR2 (germline): LGHNA, YSLEER. The CDR3 extends over 16 amino acids. CDR3 sequence: CASSQHFKDRGYEQYF. In nucleotides, the CDR3 is TGCGCCAGCAGCCAACACTTTAAGGACAGGGGCTACGAGCAGTACTTC.

The chain couples TRBV2 to TRBJ2-3; 13 bases align to TRBD2. The V gene's germline CDR1 is SNHLY and CDR2 FYNNEI. Trimming at V came to 2 bases and at J to 8 bases, leaving 4 bases not matched to a gene. There are 15 residues in the CDR3. CDR3 amino acids: CASSEMGLAGSTQYF. The CDR3 DNA sequence: TGTGCCAGCAGTGAAATGGGACTAGCGGGGAGTACGCAGTATTTT.

Of note for this clonotype: Germline and junction disagree at one end, which may indicate a read error. This chain connects TRBV7-9 to TRBJ1-3; D uncertain. Germline CDR1 and CDR2: SEHNR and FQNEAQ (reference sequence). This CDR3 has 17 amino acids. The CDR3 sequence: CASSQDPVQQAGNTIYF. The DNA for the CDR3 is TGCGCCAGCAGCCAAGATCCAGTCCAGCAGGCTGGAAACACCATATATTTT.

Many counts were recorded for this clonotype. The gene calls are TRBV20-1 and TRBJ1-3; 7 bases are shared with TRBD1. The V segment lost 4 bases and the J segment 3 bases; nucleotides outside the gene matches: 9. The CDR3 runs 15 residues. The V gene's germline CDR1 is DFQATT and CDR2 SNEGSKA (reference sequence). The CDR3 DNA follows: TGCAGTGCTAACGGCGGGGACAGTTATGGAAACACCATATATTTT. This codes for CSANGGDSYGNTIYF.

This clonotype came up many times. The genes are TRBV7-8 and TRBJ2-5; 9 positions match TRBD2. This CDR3 comprises 15 residues. The V gene end was trimmed by 8 bases and the J gene end by 5 bases; junction bases not matched to a gene: 12. Germline CDR1 and CDR2: SGHVS and FQNEAQ. This CDR3 is CASRSSGAPRETQYF. The CDR3 bases are TGTGCCAGCCGCTCTAGCGGGGCCCCGCGGGAGACCCAGTACTTC.

This clonotype was seen a handful of times. This chain joins TRBV5-4 and TRBJ1-3; TRBD1 aligns across 8 bases. The length of the CDR3 is 16 residues. Germline V gene sequence: CDR1 SGHNT, CDR2 YYREEE (reference sequence). Losses at the gene ends were 8 bases for V and 0 bases for J; bases not matched to a gene: 10. The CDR3 spells CASFRQGTSSGNTIYF. The DNA for the CDR3 is TGTGCCAGTTTTAGACAGGGGACGAGCTCTGGAAACACCATATATTTT.

This clonotype showed up just a few times. The chain recombines TRBV7-8 with TRBJ1-1, with 9 bases that match TRBD1. This CDR3 has 16 amino acids. V was pared by 2 bases and J by 6 bases, with 10 bases of the junction left unmatched. CDR1 is SGHVS, CDR2 FQNEAQ, per germline. The CDR3 DNA is TGTGCCAGCAGCTTAATACCGGGACAGGGAAGCGCTGAAGCTTTCTTT. Translating gives CASSLIPGQGSAEAFF.

V and J are TRBV4-2 and TRBJ1-6; 8 bases are shared with TRBD1. The CDR3 runs to 15 residues. Germline CDR1 reads LGHNA; CDR2 reads YNFKEQ. V dropped 2 bases and J dropped 7; count of bases not matched to a gene: 4. The CDR3 region has the DNA TGTGCCAGCAGCCAACAGACAGGGGACAATTCACCCCTCCACTTT. Protein sequence: CASSQQTGDNSPLHF.

This clonotype showed up many times. The gene calls are TRBV20-1 and TRBJ2-5; 8 bases match TRBD1. The CDR3 consists of 14 residues. Trimming removed 3 bases from V and 5 bases from J; junction bases left unmatched: 8. Per the germline V gene, CDR1 is DFQATT and CDR2 is SNEGSKA (reference sequence). CDR3 in amino acids: CSASHRGEGETQYF. In DNA, the CDR3 is TGCAGTGCTAGCCACAGGGGGGAAGGTGAGACCCAGTACTTC.

This clonotype was recorded many times. This chain uses TRBV20-1 with TRBJ1-1; no clear D. The germline CDR1 and CDR2 sequences are DFQATT and SNEGSKA (reference sequence). This CDR3 has 12 residues. V was cut by 6 bases and J by 1 base, with 9 bases left in between. Here the CDR3 reads CSAPRANTEAFF. CDR3 DNA: TGCAGTGCCCCGCGGGCGAACACTGAAGCTTTCTTT.

The sample holds many counts of this clonotype. This sequence joins TRBV24-1 and TRBJ1-5; 7 positions agree with TRBD1. Trimming cost V 5 bases and J 3 bases; bases outside gene matches: 6. The V gene's germline CDR1 is KGHDR and CDR2 SFDVKD. The CDR3 spans 15 residues. CDR3 protein: CATSASGQYNQPQHF. CDR3 nucleotides: TGTGCCACCAGTGCCTCGGGACAGTACAATCAGCCCCAGCATTTT.

This chain uses TRBV6-2 or TRBV6-3 with TRBJ1-1; possibly TRBD1 for D (6 bases). Trimming left V 6 bases short and J 4 bases short, with 15 bases between. The germline gives CDR1 MNHEY, CDR2 SVGEGT. The CDR3 consists of 14 residues. The CDR3 bases are TGTGCCAGCAGCAATGTAACAGGGATCACTGAAGCTTTCTTT. Amino acid sequence: CASSNVTGITEAFF.

V and J are TRBV24-1 and TRBJ2-5; 7 nucleotides line up with TRBD1. This CDR3 is built from 15 residues. V was pared by 5 bases and J by 2 bases, with 7 bases of the junction left unmatched. The V gene's germline CDR1 is KGHDR and CDR2 SFDVKD. The DNA of the CDR3 is TGTGCCACCAGTGCTACCCGGACAGGTCAAGAGACCCAGTACTTC. This translates into CATSATRTGQETQYF.